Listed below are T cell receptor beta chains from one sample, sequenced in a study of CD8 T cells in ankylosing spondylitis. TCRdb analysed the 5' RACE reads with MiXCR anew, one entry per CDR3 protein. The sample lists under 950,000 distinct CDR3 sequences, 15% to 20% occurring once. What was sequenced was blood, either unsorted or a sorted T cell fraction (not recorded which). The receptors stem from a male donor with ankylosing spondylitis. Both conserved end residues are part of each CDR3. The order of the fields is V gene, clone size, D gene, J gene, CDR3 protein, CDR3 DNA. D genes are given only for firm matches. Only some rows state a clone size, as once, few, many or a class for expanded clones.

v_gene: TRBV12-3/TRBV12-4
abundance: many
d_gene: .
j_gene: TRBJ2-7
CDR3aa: CASSLVPSYEQYF
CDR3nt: TGTGCCAGCAGTTTAGTACCATCCTACGAGCAGTACTTC

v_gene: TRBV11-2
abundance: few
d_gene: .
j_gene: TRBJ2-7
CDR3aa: CASRPRSDSYEQYF
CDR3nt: TGTGCCAGCAGGCCTCGGAGCGACTCCTACGAGCAGTACTTC

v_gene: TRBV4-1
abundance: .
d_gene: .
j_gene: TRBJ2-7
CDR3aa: CASSQGGDRWIYEQYF
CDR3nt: TGCGCCAGCAGCCAAGGGGGAGACAGGTGGATCTACGAGCAGTACTTC

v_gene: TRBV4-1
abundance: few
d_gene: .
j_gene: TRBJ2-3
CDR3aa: CASSQPVGPTNTDTQYF
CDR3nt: TGCGCCAGCAGCCAACCGGTCGGGCCTACTAACACAGATACGCAGTATTTT

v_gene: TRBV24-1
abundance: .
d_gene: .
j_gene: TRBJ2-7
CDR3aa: CATICEQYF
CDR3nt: TGTGCCACCATTTGTGAGCAGTACTTC

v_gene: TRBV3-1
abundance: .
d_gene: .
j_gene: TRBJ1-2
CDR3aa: CASSHAWGGSNYGYTF
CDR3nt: TGTGCCAGCAGCCACGCCTGGGGGGGGAGCAACTATGGCTACACCTTC

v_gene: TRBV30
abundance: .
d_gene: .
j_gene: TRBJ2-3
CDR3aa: CAWSTSGLATDTQYF
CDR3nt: TGTGCCTGGAGTACTTCGGGTTTAGCGACAGATACGCAGTATTTT

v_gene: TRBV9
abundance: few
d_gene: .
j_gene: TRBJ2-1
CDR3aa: CASSVGGTSYNEQFF
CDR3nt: TGTGCCAGCAGCGTAGGGGGGACATCCTACAATGAGCAGTTCTTC

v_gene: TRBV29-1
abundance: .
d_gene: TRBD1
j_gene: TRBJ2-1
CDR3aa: CSGGQGAYNEQFF
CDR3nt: TGCAGCGGAGGACAGGGGGCCTACAATGAGCAGTTCTTC

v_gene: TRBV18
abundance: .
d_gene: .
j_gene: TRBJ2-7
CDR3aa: CASSPPSASDTDPYEQYF
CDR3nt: TGTGCCAGCTCACCACCATCCGCCAGTGATACCGATCCCTACGAGCAGTACTTC

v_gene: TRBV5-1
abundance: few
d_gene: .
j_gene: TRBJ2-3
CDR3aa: CASTPRDRRTDTQYF
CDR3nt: TGCGCCAGCACCCCGCGGGACAGACGCACAGATACGCAGTATTTT

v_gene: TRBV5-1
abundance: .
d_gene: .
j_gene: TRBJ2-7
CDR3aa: CASSLAGVTEQYF
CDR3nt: TGCGCCAGCAGCTTGGCTGGGGTTACCGAGCAGTACTTC

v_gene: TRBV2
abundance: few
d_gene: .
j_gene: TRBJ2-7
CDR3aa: CASRPWGGYEQYF
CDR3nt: TGTGCCAGCCGCCCCTGGGGAGGCTACGAGCAGTACTTC

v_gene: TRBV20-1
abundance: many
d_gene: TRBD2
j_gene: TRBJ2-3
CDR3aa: CSASRGGAGTDTQYF
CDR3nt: TGCAGTGCTAGTCGGGGGGGGGCCGGGACAGATACGCAGTATTTT

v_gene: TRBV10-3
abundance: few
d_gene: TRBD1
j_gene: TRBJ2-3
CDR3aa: CAISESTGGADTQYF
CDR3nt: TGTGCCATCAGTGAGTCTACAGGGGGAGCAGATACGCAGTATTTT

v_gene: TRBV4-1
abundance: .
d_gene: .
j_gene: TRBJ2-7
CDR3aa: CASSQNGRELDEQYF
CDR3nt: TGCGCCAGCAGCCAAAACGGGCGGGAACTCGACGAGCAGTACTTC

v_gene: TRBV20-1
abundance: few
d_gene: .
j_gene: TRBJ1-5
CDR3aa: CSATTPYSNQPQHF
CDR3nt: TGCAGTGCTACGACACCTTATAGCAATCAGCCCCAGCATTTT

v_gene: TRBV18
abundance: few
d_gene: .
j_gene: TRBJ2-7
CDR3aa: CASSHLKGEQYF
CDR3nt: TGTGCCAGCTCACACCTAAAAGGCGAGCAGTACTTC

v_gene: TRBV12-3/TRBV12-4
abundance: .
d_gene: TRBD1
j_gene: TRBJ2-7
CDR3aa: CASSSPSTGGDEQYF
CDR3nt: TGTGCCAGCAGTTCCCCCTCGACAGGGGGTGACGAGCAGTACTTC

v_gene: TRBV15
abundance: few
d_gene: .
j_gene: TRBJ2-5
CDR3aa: CATSGRITGETQYF
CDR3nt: TGTGCCACCAGCGGGCGAATTACGGGGGAGACCCAGTACTTC

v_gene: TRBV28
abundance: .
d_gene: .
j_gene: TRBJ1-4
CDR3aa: CASSPLGVEATNEKLFF
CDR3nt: TGTGCCAGCAGTCCGCTCGGGGTCGAAGCAACTAATGAAAAACTGTTTTTT

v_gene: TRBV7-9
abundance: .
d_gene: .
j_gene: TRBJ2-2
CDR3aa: CAALSGELFF
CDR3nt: TGTGCCGCCCTTTCCGGGGAGCTGTTTTTT

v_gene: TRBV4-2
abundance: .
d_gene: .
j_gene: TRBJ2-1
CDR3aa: CASSSGTGGGNEQFF
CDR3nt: TGTGCCAGCAGCTCCGGGACTGGAGGGGGAAATGAGCAGTTCTTC

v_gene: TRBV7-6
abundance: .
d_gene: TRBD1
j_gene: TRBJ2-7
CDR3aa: CASSFKPGQQGEQYF
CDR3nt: TGTGCCAGCAGCTTCAAACCGGGACAGCAAGGCGAGCAGTACTTC

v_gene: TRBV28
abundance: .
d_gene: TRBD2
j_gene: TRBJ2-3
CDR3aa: CASSLGGSQADTQYF
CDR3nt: TGTGCCAGCAGTTTAGGCGGGAGCCAAGCAGATACGCAGTATTTT

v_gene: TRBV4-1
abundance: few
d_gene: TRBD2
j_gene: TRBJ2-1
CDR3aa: CASSHPTPPLAGAYNEQFF
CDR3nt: TGCGCCAGCAGCCACCCGACGCCCCCACTAGCGGGAGCCTACAATGAGCAGTTCTTC

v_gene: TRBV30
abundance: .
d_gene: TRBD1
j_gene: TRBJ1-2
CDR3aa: CAWSADRGHGYTF
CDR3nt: TGTGCCTGGAGTGCAGACAGGGGGCATGGCTACACCTTC

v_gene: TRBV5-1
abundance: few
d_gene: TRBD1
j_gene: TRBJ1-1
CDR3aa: CASSEGATGTTEAFF
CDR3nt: TGCGCCAGCTCGGAGGGGGCGACAGGGACCACTGAAGCTTTCTTT

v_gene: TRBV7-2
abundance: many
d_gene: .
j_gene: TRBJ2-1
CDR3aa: CASSLWRRGENEQFF
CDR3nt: TGTGCCAGCAGCTTATGGAGGAGGGGGGAAAATGAGCAGTTCTTC

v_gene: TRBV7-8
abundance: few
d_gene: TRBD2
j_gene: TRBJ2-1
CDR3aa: CASSLGTSGRLKDEQFF
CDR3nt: TGTGCCAGCAGCTTGGGGACTAGCGGGAGGCTTAAGGATGAGCAGTTCTTC

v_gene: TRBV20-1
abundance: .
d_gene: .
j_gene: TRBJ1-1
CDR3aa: CSARRAGMTTEAFF
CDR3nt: TGCAGTGCTAGAAGGGCGGGGATGACGACTGAAGCTTTCTTT

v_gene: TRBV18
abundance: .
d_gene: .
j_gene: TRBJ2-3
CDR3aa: CASSPPRTKSDTQYF
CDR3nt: TGTGCCAGCTCACCACCCCGGACAAAATCGGATACGCAGTATTTT

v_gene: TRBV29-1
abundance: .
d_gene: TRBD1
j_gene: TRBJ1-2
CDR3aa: CSVERDRGLLNYGYTF
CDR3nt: TGCAGCGTTGAGCGGGACAGGGGGCTCTTAAACTATGGCTACACCTTC

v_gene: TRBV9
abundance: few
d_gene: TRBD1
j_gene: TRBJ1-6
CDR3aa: CASSGTGAGNSPLHF
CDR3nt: TGTGCCAGCAGCGGGACAGGGGCTGGTAATTCACCCCTCCACTTT

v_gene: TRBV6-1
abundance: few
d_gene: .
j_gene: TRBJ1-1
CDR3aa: CASSSHRDRREVDTEAFF
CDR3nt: TGTGCCAGCAGCTCACACCGCGACAGGCGGGAGGTGGACACTGAAGCTTTCTTT

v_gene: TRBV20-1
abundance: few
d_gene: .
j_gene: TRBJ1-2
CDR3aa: CSARDSAANYGYTF
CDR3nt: TGCAGTGCTAGAGACTCCGCAGCTAACTATGGCTACACCTTC

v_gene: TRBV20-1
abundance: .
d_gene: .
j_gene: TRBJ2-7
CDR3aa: CSARPESSYEQYF
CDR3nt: TGCAGTGCTAGACCGGAAAGCTCCTACGAGCAGTACTTC

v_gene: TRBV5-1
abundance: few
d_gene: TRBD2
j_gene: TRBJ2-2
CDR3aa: CASRLTSGGTTGELFF
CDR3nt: TGCGCCAGCAGACTTACTAGCGGGGGCACCACCGGGGAGCTGTTTTTT

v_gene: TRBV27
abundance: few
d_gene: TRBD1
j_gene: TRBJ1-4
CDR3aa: CASGDRVNEKLFF
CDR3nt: TGTGCCTCCGGGGACAGGGTGAATGAAAAACTGTTTTTT

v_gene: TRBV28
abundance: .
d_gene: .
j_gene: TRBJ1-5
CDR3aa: CASRPRLSNQPQHF
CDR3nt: TGTGCCAGCAGGCCGAGACTAAGCAATCAGCCCCAGCATTTT

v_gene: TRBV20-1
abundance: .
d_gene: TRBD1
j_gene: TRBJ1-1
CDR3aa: CSARDYRGGRSTEAFF
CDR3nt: TGCAGTGCTAGAGATTACAGGGGTGGAAGGAGCACTGAAGCTTTCTTT

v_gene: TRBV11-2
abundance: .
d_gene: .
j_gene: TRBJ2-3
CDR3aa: CASSQPGSRDTQYF
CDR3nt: TGTGCCAGCAGCCAGCCGGGGAGTCGCGATACGCAGTATTTT

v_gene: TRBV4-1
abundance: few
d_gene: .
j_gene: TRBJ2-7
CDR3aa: CASSPSTEGLYEQYF
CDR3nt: TGCGCCAGCAGCCCAAGCACGGAAGGACTCTACGAGCAGTACTTC

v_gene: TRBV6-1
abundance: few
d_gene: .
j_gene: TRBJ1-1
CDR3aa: CASKHRSPNTEAFF
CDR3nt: TGTGCCAGCAAACACAGGAGCCCGAACACTGAAGCTTTCTTT

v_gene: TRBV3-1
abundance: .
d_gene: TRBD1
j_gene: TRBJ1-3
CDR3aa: CASSQGVDRVGSGNTIYF
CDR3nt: TGTGCCAGCAGCCAAGGGGTGGACAGGGTAGGGTCTGGAAACACCATATATTTT

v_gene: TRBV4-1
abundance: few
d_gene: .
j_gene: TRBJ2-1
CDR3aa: CASSPGLQDEQFF
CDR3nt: TGCGCCAGCAGCCCGGGACTTCAGGATGAGCAGTTCTTC

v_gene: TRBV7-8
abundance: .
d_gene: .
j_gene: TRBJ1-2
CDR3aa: CASSLRHPGGYTF
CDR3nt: TGTGCCAGCAGCTTACGACATCCAGGTGGCTACACCTTC

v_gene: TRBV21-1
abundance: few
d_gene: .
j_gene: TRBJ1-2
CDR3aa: CASSKGAGDPTTNYGYTF
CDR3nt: TGTGCCAGCAGCAAAGGGGCAGGGGATCCCACTACTAACTATGGCTACACCTTC

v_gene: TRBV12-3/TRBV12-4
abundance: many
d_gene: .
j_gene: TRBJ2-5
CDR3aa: CASSFGGQETQYF
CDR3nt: TGTGCCAGCAGTTTCGGCGGCCAAGAGACCCAGTACTTC

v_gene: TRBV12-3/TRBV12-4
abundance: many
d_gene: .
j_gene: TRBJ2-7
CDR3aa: CASSFRGEQYF
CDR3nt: TGTGCCAGCAGTTTCAGAGGCGAGCAGTACTTC